This T cell receptor beta chain originates from a study of graft-versus-host responses after intestinal transplantation. Study outcomes and limitations: Peak GvH clone levels in circulation were associated with early post-transplant HvG declines. Detected in recipient marrow were GvH clones, some of which were first observed in ileum or blood.

Libraries were prepared by immunoSEQ multiplex PCR; TCRdb keeps only in-frame clonotypes and omits some of them. The sample has some 120,000 clones, just over 90% seen once. About this clone: Its antigen is not known.

The CDR3 totals 14 residues. Deletions cut 5 bases from V and 5 bases from J, with 15 bases between. Germline values: CDR1 MGHRA, CDR2 YSYEKL. Sequencing was performed on unstimulated CD4+ T cells sorted from spleen or lymph node cells, taken before intestinal transplant. The rearrangement uses TRBV4-1 and TRBJ1-2; no clear D gene. The TCR originated in a human donor who received an intestinal transplant. This CDR3 is CASSFHGPNYGYTF. CDR3 in DNA: TGCGCCAGCAGCTTCCACGGACCGAATTATGGCTACACCTTC.